These 23 T cell receptor beta chains came from one sample sequenced in a study of early T cells in non-severe SARS-CoV-2 infection. TCRdb reprocessed the 5' RACE reads via MiXCR and lists one record per CDR3 protein. This table holds more than 65,000 distinct CDR3 sequences, 12% found once. The specimen sequenced was whole blood. The receptors were sampled from an adult who was a healthcare worker with PCR-confirmed SARS-CoV-2 infection or an uninfected control (not recorded which).

Ten or more counts support this clonotype. This chain links TRBV25-1 with TRBJ2-3; D is possibly TRBD2 (7 bases). This CDR3 is built from 14 residues. The V and J ends lost 1 base and 6 bases respectively, with 11 bases between them. Germline V gene data show CDR1 as MGHDK and CDR2 as SYGVNS. CDR3 amino acids: CASSELGGADTQYF. The CDR3 DNA reads as TGTGCCAGCAGTGAATTAGGGGGGGCGGATACGCAGTATTTT.

Ten or more counts support this clonotype. This chain connects TRBV9 to TRBJ1-3; D remains unclear. Looked up from germline, CDR1 is SGDLS and CDR2 is YYNGEE. V shed 3 bases and J shed 0 bases, with 13 bases lying between them. There are 16 residues in the CDR3. The CDR3 nucleotides are TGTGCCAGCAGCGCTGGGGTCTCGAGCTCTGGAAACACCATATATTTT. Protein product: CASSAGVSSSGNTIYF.

On this clonotype: A much larger clone differs by one base, so this may be a read error. The chain carries TRBV28 and TRBJ1-3; D remains ambiguous. The germline V gene has CDR1 MDHEN and CDR2 SYDVKM. The CDR3 runs to 17 residues. For the CDR3, the DNA is TGTGCCAGCAGCGACCTCACCATGCAGGCCTCTGTAAACACCATATATTTT. Translating gives CASSDLTMQASVNTIYF. Looking up the rest from reference TRBV28 and TRBJ1-3 gives the full variable domain: DVKVTQSSRYLVKRTGEKVFLECVQDMDHENMFWYRQDPGLGLRLIYFSYDVKMKEKGDIPEGYSVSREKKERFSLILESASTNQTSMYLCASSDLTMQASVNTIYFGEGSWLTVV.

The chain links TRBV28 to TRBJ2-5; no reliable D call. CDR1 MDHEN and CDR2 SYDVKM come from the germline V gene. The CDR3 is 12 residues long. V lost 8 bases, J lost 7 bases, and 14 bases lay in between. This chain's CDR3 is CASEKSAGTQYF. The CDR3 DNA follows: TGTGCCAGCGAAAAGTCCGCCGGGACCCAGTACTTC.

This clonotype turned up a few times. This chain links TRBV7-2 with TRBJ2-7, with TRBD2 identical over 10 bases. J gave up 4 bases and V 5 bases, and 8 bases lay outside the gene matches. The germline CDR1 and CDR2 sequences are SGHTA and FQGNSA. The CDR3 sequence is 15 residues long. The CDR3 DNA reads TGTGCCAGCAGCGGGGGGGCTAGCGGGAGTTACGAGCAGTACTTC. Protein: CASSGGASGSYEQYF.

At least ten counts were recorded for this clonotype. CDR3 in amino acids: CASTPGQGNQPQHF. CDR3 DNA sequence: TGTGCCAGCACCCCGGGACAAGGCAATCAGCCCCAGCATTTT. The V and J genes are TRBV12-3 or TRBV12-4 and TRBJ1-5; tentatively, D is TRBD1 (6 bases). The V gene lost 7 bases and the J gene lost 2 bases, with 12 bases spanning the gap. This CDR3 has 14 amino acids.

The genes are TRBV11-2 and TRBJ2-2; D is unresolved. Trimming stripped 5 bases from V and 7 bases from J, with 14 bases between. CDR1 and CDR2 from the germline V gene are SGHAT and FQNNGV. The CDR3 has 14 amino acids. This chain's CDR3 is CASSVLWPGGELFF. CDR3 coding DNA: TGTGCCAGCAGCGTACTTTGGCCCGGCGGGGAGCTGTTTTTT. The full variable domain, in which reference TRBV11-2 and TRBJ2-2 provide the parts outside the CDR3, is EAGVAQSPRYKIIEKRQSVAFWCNPISGHATLYWYQQILGQGPKLLIQFQNNGVVDDSQLPKDRFSAERLKGVDSTLKIQPAKLEDSAVYLCASSVLWPGGELFFGEGSRLTVL.

This clonotype has just a few counts. The V call is TRBV7-9, the J call TRBJ2-1; 8 bases line up with TRBD1. There are 12 residues in the CDR3. With V trimmed by 5 bases and J by 10 bases, 4 bases remained unmatched. Germline V gives CDR1 SEHNR, CDR2 FQNEAQ (reference sequence). The DNA for the CDR3 is TGTGCCAGCAGCGAGACAGGGGACGAGCAGTTCTTC. Amino acids: CASSETGDEQFF.

This clonotype was detected ten times or more. V and J are TRBV30 and TRBJ1-1; D possibly corresponds to TRBD1 (6 bases). Germline V gene sequence: CDR1 GTSNPN, CDR2 SVGIG (reference sequence). This CDR3 has 11 residues. Trimming pared 6 bases from V and 5 bases from J, leaving 10 bases between. CDR3 in DNA: TGTGCCTGCCCGGGACATACTGAAGCTTTCTTT. Translation: CACPGHTEAFF.

In its sample, this clonotype was seen many times. The chain recombines TRBV6-6 with TRBJ2-2; maybe TRBD1 (6 bases). V lost 5 bases and J 2 bases, leaving 12 bases between the germline ends. CDR3 length: 15 amino acids. Germline V gene data show CDR1 as MNHNY and CDR2 as SVGAGI (reference sequence). The CDR3 sequence: CASSDRRGNTGELFF. The CDR3 bases are TGTGCCAGCAGTGATCGCAGGGGAAACACCGGGGAGCTGTTTTTT.

The sample holds many counts of this clonotype. V and J are TRBV15 and TRBJ2-1; perhaps TRBD2 as D (6 bases). Between the trimmed V and J ends, which lost 2 bases and 9 bases, there was a span of 17 bases. The germline V gene encodes CDR1 LNHNV and CDR2 YYDKDF (reference sequence). There are 15 residues in the CDR3. The CDR3 here is CATSRIPTSLVEQFF. The CDR3 nucleotides are TGTGCCACCAGCAGAATCCCGACTAGTTTGGTTGAGCAGTTCTTC.

This clonotype has ten or more counts. J is TRBJ2-2 and V is TRBV28, with D unclear. Germline lookup yields CDR1 MDHEN and CDR2 SYDVKM. V was clipped by 3 bases and J by 2 bases, with 7 bases between them. The CDR3 length is 14 residues. CDR3 sequence reads: CASSFLANTGELFF. The CDR3, as DNA: TGTGCCAGCAGTTTCCTTGCTAACACCGGGGAGCTGTTTTTT.

This clonotype was detected only a few times. V is TRBV20-1 and J is TRBJ1-6; D gene unclear. The V and J ends lost 6 bases and 0 bases respectively, with 9 bases between them. The CDR3 consists of 14 residues. CDR1 and CDR2 from the germline V gene are DFQATT and SNEGSKA (reference sequence). Here the CDR3 DNA reads TGCAGTGCGTCCCCGAGCTCCTATAATTCACCCCTCCACTTT. Translating gives CSASPSSYNSPLHF.

This clonotype was recorded at least ten times. The V and J genes are TRBV18 and TRBJ2-7; 7 bases are shared with TRBD2. The CDR3 runs to 13 residues. V trimming: 3 bases; J trimming: 7 bases; junction bases outside the gene matches: 6. The germline gives CDR1 KGHSH, CDR2 LQKENI. The CDR3 sequence is CASSPAGDGEQYF. The CDR3 DNA sequence: TGTGCCAGCTCACCGGCGGGAGATGGAGAGCAGTACTTC.

This clonotype was detected only a few times. This chain links TRBV2 with TRBJ2-7; the D gene is possibly TRBD2 (6 bases). CDR3 length: 12 residues. V shed 4 bases and J shed 6 bases, with 10 bases lying between them. Germline CDR1 is SNHLY and CDR2 is FYNNEI. The CDR3 protein is CASSGVGSEQYF. CDR3 DNA sequence: TGTGCCAGCAGTGGTGTCGGGAGCGAGCAGTACTTC.

This clonotype has at least ten counts. This chain joins TRBV28 and TRBJ2-7; the match to TRBD1 covers 8 bases. Unmatched junction bases numbered 10, after V lost 5 bases and J lost 4 bases. This CDR3 is built from 15 residues. The germline V gene has CDR1 MDHEN and CDR2 SYDVKM. The CDR3: CASSPFDRGLYEQYF. CDR3 nucleotide sequence: TGTGCCAGCAGTCCCTTCGACAGGGGATTATACGAGCAGTACTTC.

This clonotype was observed at least ten times. The rearrangement joins TRBV19 to TRBJ1-5; possible D gene TRBD1, 5 bases. Trimming removed 4 bases from V and 7 bases from J, with 11 bases in between. Per germline, CDR1 LNHDA and CDR2 SQIVND (reference sequence). The CDR3 totals 13 residues. The CDR3 DNA reads TGTGCCAGTAGTAGGGACGGGCTACAGCCCCAGCATTTT. It is translated as CASSRDGLQPQHF.

This clonotype was observed many times. V is TRBV29-1 and J is TRBJ1-2; 9 bases are a match to TRBD1. Germline V CDR1 and CDR2: SQVTM, ANQGSEA. The junction had 11 bases not matched to a gene; V was cut back by 7 bases and J by 5 bases. CDR3 size: 14 residues. For the CDR3, the DNA is TGCAGCGCGCAAGTGGGACAGGGACGGTATGGCTACACCTTC. Amino acids: CSAQVGQGRYGYTF. The entire variable domain, with the rest obtained from reference TRBV29-1 and TRBJ1-2, is as follows: SAVISQKPSRDICQRGTSLTIQCQVDSQVTMMFWYRQQPGQSLTLIATANQGSEATYESGFVIDKFPISRPNLTFSTLTVSNMSPEDSSIYLCSAQVGQGRYGYTFGSGTRLTVV.

This clonotype was observed a few times. The V and J genes are TRBV12-3 or TRBV12-4 and TRBJ2-5, with a possible D match to TRBD1 (5 bases). Between the trimmed V and J ends, which lost 4 bases and 1 base, there was a span of 13 bases. This CDR3 has 15 amino acids. The CDR3 here is CASSSLQGTQETQYF. In DNA, the CDR3 is TGTGCCAGCAGTTCACTGCAGGGAACCCAAGAGACCCAGTACTTC.

This clonotype was seen many times. V gene TRBV12-3 or TRBV12-4 combines with J gene TRBJ2-3; no clear D gene. V was trimmed by 4 bases and J by 2 bases, leaving 1 base between them. This CDR3 has 11 residues. The CDR3 sequence is CASSYTDTQYF. In nucleotides, the CDR3 is TGTGCCAGCAGTTACACAGATACGCAGTATTTT.

This clonotype has a handful of counts. The V gene is TRBV27, the J gene TRBJ2-7; TRBD2 agrees at 12 bases. V shed 5 bases, J shed 6 bases, and the junction held 8 bases outside the gene matches. The CDR3 extends over 15 amino acids. Per germline, CDR1 MNHEY and CDR2 SMNVEV (reference sequence). In nucleotides, the CDR3 is TGTGCCAGCAGTAACGGACTAGCGGGATCAAGCGAGCAGTACTTC. As protein: CASSNGLAGSSEQYF.

This clonotype occurred many times. V gene TRBV11-2 combines with J gene TRBJ2-7, with a weak D call TRBD1 (6 bases). CDR1 SGHAT and CDR2 FQNNGV come from the germline V gene. V lost 6 bases, J lost 6 bases, and 9 bases lay in between. The CDR3 sequence is 11 residues long. CDR3 protein: CASRKGGEQYF. The CDR3 bases are TGTGCCAGCAGAAAAGGGGGCGAGCAGTACTTC.

The table lists this clonotype with many counts. The chain couples TRBV7-3 to TRBJ2-1; D possibly corresponds to TRBD1 (7 bases). CDR3 length: 16 amino acids. V lost 4 bases and J lost 8, with 21 bases in between. The germline gives CDR1 SGHTA, CDR2 FQGTGA. CDR3 sequence reads: CASSSPEGAGRHEQFF. Written as DNA, the CDR3 is TGTGCCAGCAGCTCTCCGGAGGGGGCTGGTAGACATGAGCAGTTCTTC.